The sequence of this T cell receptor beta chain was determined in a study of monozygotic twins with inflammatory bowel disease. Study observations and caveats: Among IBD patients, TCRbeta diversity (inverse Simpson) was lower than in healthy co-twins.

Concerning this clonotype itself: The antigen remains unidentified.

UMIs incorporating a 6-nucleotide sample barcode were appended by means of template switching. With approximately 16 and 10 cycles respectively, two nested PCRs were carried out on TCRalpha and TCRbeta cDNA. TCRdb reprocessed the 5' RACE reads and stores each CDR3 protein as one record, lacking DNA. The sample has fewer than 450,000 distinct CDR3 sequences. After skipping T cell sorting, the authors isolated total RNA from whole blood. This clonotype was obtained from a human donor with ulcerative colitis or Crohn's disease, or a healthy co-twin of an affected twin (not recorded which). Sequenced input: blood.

CDR3 protein: CASSLWDRYQGTQYF. The rearrangement joins TRBV5-6 to TRBJ2-5; the TRBD1 assignment by TCRdb is unverifiable without DNA. The germline gives CDR1 SGHDT, CDR2 YYEEEE. The CDR3 has 15 amino acids.